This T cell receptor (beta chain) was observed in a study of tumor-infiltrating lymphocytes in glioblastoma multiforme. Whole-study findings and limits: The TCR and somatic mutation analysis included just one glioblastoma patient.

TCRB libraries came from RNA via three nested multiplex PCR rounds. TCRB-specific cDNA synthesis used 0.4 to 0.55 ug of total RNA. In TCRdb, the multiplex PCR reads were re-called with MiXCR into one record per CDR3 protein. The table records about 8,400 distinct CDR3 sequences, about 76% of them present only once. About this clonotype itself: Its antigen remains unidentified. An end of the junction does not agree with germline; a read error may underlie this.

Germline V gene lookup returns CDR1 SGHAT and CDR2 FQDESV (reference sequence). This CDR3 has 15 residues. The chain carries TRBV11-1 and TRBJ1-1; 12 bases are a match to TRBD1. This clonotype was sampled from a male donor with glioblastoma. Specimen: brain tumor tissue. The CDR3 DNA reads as TGTGCCAGTAGCTTCCCAGGGACAGGGGGCTCTGAAGCTTTCTTT. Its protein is CASSFPGTGGSEAFF.